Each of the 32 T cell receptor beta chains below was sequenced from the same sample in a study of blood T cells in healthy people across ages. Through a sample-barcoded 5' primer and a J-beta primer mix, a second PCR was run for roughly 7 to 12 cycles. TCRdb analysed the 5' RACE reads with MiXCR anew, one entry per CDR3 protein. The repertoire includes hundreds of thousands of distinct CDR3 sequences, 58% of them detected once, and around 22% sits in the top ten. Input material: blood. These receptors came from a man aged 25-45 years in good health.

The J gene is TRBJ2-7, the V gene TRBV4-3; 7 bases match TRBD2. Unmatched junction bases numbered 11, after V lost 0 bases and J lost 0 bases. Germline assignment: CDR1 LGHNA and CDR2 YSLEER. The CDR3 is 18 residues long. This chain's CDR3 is CASSQDVDGGMGSYEQYF. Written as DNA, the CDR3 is TGCGCCAGCAGCCAAGATGTCGACGGGGGGATGGGCTCCTACGAGCAGTACTTC.

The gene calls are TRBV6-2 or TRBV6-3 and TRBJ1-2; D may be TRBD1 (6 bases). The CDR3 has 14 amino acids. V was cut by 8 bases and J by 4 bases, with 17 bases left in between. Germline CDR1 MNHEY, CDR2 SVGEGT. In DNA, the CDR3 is TGTGCCAGCCGGAGAGCGGACAGATCCTATGGCTACACCTTC. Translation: CASRRADRSYGYTF.

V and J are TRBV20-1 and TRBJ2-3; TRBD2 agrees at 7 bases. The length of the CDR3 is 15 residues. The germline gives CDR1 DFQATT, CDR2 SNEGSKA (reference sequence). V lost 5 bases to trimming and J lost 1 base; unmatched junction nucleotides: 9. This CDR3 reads CSASPLADGTDTQYF. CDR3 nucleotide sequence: TGCAGTGCTTCCCCTCTAGCGGACGGCACAGATACGCAGTATTTT.

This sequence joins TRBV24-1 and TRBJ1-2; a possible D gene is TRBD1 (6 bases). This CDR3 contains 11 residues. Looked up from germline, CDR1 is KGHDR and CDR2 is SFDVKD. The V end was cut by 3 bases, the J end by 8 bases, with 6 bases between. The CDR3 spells CATSDGQGYTF. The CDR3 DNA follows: TGTGCCACCAGTGATGGACAGGGCTACACCTTC.

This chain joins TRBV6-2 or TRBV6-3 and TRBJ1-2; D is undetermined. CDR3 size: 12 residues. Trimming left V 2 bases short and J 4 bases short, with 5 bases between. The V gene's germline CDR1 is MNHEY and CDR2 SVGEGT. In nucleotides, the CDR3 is TGTGCCAGCAGTTACCGTAGCTATGGCTACACCTTC. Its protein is CASSYRSYGYTF.

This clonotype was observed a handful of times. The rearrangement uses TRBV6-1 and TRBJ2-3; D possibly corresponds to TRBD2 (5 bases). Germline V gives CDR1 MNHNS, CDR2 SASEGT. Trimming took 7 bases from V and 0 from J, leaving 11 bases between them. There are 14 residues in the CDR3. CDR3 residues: CASITRASTDTQYF. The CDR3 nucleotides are TGTGCCAGCATCACGCGGGCTAGCACAGATACGCAGTATTTT.

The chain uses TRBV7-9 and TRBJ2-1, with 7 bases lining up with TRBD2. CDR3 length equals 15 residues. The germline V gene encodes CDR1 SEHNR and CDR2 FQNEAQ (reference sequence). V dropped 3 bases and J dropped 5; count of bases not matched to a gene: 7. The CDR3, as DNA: TGTGCCAGCAGCTTCGAAGCGGGGCAAAACAATGAGCAGTTCTTC. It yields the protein CASSFEAGQNNEQFF.

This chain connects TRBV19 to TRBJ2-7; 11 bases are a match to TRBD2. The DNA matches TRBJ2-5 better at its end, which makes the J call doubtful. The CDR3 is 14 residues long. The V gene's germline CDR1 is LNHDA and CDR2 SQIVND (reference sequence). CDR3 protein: CASSTLAGGETQYF. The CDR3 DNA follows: TGTGCCAGTAGTACTCTAGCGGGAGGAGAGACCCAGTACTTC.

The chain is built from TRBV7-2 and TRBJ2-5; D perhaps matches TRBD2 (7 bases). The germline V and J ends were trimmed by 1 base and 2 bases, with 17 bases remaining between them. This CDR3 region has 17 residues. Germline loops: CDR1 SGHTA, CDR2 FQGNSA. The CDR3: CASSLVVGGARQETQYF. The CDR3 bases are TGTGCCAGCAGCTTAGTTGTGGGGGGGGCCAGGCAAGAGACCCAGTACTTC.

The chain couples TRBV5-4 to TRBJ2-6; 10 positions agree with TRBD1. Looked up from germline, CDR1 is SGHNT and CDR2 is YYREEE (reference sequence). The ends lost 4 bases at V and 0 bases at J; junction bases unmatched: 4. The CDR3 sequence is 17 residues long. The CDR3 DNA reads TGTGCCAGCAGCCCAGACAGGGGGCCCTCTGGGGCCAACGTCCTGACTTTC. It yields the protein CASSPDRGPSGANVLTF.

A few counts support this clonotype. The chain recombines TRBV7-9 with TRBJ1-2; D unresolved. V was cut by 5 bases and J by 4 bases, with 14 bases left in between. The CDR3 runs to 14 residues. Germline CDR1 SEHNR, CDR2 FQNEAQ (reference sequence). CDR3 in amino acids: CASSRITEVYGYTF. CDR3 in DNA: TGTGCCAGCAGCCGTATTACGGAAGTCTATGGCTACACCTTC.

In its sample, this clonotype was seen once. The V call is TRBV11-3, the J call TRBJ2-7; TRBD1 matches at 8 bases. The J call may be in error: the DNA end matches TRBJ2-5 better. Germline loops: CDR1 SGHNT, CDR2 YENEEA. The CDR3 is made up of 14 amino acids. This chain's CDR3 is CASSSTGDIETQYF. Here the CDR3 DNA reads TGTGCCAGCAGCTCGACAGGGGATATAGAGACCCAGTACTTC.

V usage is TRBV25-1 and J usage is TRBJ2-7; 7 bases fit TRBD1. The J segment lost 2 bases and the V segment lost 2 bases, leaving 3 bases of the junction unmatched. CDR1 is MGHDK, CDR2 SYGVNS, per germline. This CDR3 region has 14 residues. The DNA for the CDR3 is TGTGCCAGCAGTGAAGCAGGGGGAACCTACGAGCAGTACTTC. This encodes CASSEAGGTYEQYF.

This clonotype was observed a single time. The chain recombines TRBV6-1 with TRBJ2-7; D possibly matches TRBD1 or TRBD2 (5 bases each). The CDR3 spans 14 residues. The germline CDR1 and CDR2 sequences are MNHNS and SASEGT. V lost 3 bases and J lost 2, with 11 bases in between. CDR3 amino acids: CASSDWDGPYEQYF. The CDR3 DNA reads TGTGCCAGCAGTGACTGGGACGGCCCCTACGAGCAGTACTTC.

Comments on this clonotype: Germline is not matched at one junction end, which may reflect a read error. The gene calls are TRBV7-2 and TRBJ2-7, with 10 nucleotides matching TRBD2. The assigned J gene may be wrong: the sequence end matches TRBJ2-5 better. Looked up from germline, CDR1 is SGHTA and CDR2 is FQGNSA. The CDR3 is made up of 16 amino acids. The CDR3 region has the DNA TGTGGCAGCAGCTTAGCGCAAAGAGCGGGGGGGGAGACCCAGTACTTC. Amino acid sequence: CGSSLAQRAGGETQYF.

The CDR3 DNA reads as TGTGCCAGCAGAGCGCCGGGACAGGCGTACAATGAGCAGTTCTTC. This codes for CASRAPGQAYNEQFF. V and J are TRBV7-2 and TRBJ2-1, with 8 positions matching TRBD1. Germline-derived CDR1 and CDR2 are SGHTA and FQGNSA. V shed 6 bases and J 4 bases; nucleotides not matched to a gene: 8. The CDR3 runs 15 residues.

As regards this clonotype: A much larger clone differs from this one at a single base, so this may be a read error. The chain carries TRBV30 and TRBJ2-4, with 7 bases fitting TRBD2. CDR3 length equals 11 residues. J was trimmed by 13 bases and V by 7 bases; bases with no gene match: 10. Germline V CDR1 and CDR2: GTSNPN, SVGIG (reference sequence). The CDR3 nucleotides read TGTGCCTCACGCGGGGGTAATGAGCAGTACTTC. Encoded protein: CASRGGNEQYF.

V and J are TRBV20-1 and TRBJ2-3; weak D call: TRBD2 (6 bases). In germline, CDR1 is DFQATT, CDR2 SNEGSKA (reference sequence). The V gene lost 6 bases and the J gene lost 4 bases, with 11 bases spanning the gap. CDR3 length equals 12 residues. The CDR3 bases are TGCAGTGCAGTCCCTAGCGCAGATACGCAGTATTTT. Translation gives CSAVPSADTQYF.

CDR3 loop: CATSGATSDEQYF. The CDR3 DNA sequence: TGTGCCACCAGTGGCGCGACTAGCGACGAGCAGTACTTC. V gene TRBV24-1 combines with J gene TRBJ2-5; 8 positions match TRBD2. TRBJ2-7 explains the end of the DNA better; the J call may be wrong. Germline CDR1 and CDR2: KGHDR and SFDVKD. The CDR3 extends over 13 amino acids.

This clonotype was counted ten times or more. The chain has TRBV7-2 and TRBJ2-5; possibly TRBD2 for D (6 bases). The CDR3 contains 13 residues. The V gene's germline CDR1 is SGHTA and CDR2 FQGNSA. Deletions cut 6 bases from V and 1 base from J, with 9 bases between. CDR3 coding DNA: TGTGCCAGCAGTTCAGCGGGCCAAGAGACCCAGTACTTC. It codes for CASSSAGQETQYF. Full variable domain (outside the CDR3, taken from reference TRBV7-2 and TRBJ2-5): GAGVSQSPSNKVTEKGKDVELRCDPISGHTALYWYRQSLGQGLEFLIYFQGNSAPDKSGLPSDRFSAERTGGSVSTLTIQRTQQEDSAVYLCASSSAGQETQYFGPGTRLLVL.

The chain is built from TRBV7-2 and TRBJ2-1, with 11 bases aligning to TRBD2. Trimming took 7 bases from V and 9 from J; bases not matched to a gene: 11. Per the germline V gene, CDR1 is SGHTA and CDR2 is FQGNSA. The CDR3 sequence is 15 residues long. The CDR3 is CASTRRTSGGTEQFF. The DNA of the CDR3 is TGTGCCAGCACGCGTCGCACTAGCGGGGGAACTGAGCAGTTCTTC.

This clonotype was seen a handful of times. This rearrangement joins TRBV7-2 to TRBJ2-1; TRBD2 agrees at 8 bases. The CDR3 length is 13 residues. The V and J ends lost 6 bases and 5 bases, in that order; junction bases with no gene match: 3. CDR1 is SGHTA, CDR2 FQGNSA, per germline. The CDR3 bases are TGTGCCAGCAGGGTACTAGCGGACAATGAGCAGTTCTTC. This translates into CASRVLADNEQFF.

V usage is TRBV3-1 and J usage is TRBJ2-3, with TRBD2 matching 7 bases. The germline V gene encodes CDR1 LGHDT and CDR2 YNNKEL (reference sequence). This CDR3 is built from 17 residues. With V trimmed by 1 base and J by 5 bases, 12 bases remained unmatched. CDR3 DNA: TGTGCCAGCAGCCAAGGCCCCGCTAGCGGTATGAGAGATACGCAGTATTTT. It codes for CASSQGPASGMRDTQYF.

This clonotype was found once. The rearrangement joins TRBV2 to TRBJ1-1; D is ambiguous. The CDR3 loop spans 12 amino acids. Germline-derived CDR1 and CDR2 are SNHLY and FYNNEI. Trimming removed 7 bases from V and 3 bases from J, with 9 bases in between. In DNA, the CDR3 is TGTGCCAGCATGGTCGGGTACACTGAAGCTTTCTTT. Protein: CASMVGYTEAFF.

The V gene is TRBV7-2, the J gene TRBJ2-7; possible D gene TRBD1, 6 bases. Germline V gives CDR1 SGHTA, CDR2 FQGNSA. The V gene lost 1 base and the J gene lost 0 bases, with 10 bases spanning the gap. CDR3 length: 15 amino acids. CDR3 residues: CASSLGGQLSYEQYF. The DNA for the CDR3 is TGTGCCAGCAGCTTAGGGGGGCAGCTCTCCTACGAGCAGTACTTC.

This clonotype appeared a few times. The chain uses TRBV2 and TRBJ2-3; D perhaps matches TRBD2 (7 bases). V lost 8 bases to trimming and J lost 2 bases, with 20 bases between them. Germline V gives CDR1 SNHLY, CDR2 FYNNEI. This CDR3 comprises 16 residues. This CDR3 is CASRTGGAAFTDTQYF. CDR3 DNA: TGTGCCAGCCGGACTGGGGGGGCCGCCTTCACAGATACGCAGTATTTT.

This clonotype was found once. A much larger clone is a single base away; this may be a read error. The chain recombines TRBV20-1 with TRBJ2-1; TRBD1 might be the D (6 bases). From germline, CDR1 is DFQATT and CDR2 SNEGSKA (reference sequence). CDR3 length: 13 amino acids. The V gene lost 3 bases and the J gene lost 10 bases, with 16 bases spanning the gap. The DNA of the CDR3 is TGCAGTGCTAGCACAGGGAAGGCCTACGAGCAGTTCTTC. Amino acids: CSASTGKAYEQFF.

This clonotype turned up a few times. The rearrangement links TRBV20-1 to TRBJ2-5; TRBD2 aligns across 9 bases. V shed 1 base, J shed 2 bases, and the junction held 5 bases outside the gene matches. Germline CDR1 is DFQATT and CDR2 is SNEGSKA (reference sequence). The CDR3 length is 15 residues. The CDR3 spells CSARAVAGVQETQYF. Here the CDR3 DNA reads TGCAGTGCTAGAGCGGTAGCGGGGGTTCAAGAGACCCAGTACTTC.

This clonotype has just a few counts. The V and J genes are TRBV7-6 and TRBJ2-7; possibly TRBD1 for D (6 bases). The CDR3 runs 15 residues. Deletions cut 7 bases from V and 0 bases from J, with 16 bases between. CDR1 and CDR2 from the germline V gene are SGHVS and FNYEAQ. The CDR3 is CASNKTGGNSYEQYF. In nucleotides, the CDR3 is TGTGCCAGCAACAAGACAGGTGGAAACTCCTACGAGCAGTACTTC.

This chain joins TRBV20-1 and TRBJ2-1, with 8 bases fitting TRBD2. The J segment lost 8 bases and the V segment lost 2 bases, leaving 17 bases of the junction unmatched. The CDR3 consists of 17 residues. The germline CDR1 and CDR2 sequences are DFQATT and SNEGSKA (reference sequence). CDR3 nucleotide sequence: TGCAGTGCTAGAAGGCCTCGGGGAGCGGGAGTTGTTGATGAGCAGTTCTTC. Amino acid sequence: CSARRPRGAGVVDEQFF.

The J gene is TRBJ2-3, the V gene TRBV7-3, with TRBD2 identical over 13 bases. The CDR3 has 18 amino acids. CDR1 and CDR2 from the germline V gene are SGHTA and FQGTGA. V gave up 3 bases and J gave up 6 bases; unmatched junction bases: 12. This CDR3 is CASSFTGTSGVGSDTQYF. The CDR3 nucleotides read TGTGCCAGCAGCTTCACCGGGACTAGCGGGGTGGGTTCGGATACGCAGTATTTT. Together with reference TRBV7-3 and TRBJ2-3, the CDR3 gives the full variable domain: GAGVSQTPSNKVTEKGKYVELRCDPISGHTALYWYRQSLGQGPEFLIYFQGTGAADDSGLPNDRFFAVRPEGSVSTLKIQRTERGDSAVYLCASSFTGTSGVGSDTQYFGPGTRLTVL.

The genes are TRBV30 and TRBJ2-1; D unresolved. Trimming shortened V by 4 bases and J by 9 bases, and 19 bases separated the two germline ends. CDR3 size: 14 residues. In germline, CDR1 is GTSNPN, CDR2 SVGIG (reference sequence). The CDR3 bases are TGTGCCTGGATTTGGGGATATGGGTCTGTTGAGCAGTTCTTC. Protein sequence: CAWIWGYGSVEQFF.